This TCR beta chain was sequenced in a study of PD-1 blockade in mismatch repair-deficient tumors (TCRdb year 2017). Study-wide context: Between September 2013 and late 2016, approximately 90 consecutive patients with some 11 mismatch repair-deficient cancer types, all previously treated and progressing, were enrolled in the trial. Tumor-associated T cell clones were tracked in the peripheral blood of patients responding to PD-1 blockade by deep sequencing of TCR CDR3 regions. What the work shows at the level of the full study, not this receptor alone: Tumor-resident clones, often undetectable in blood before treatment, expanded rapidly after pembrolizumab and then contracted, generally before radiologic responses.

The intended sense of this specimen's time point label: peripheral blood 12 weeks after first pembrolizumab dose. For each enrolled patient, mismatch repair deficiency was established using either polymerase chain reaction or immunohistochemistry. TCR sequencing was performed for three patients who responded to pembrolizumab therapy. In the phase II trial, pembrolizumab PD-1 blockade was tested prospectively in advanced mismatch repair-deficient cancers, no matter which tissue of origin the cancers came from. Serial peripheral blood T cell samples were collected before and at multiple times after starting PD-1 blockade. Blood sampling time points were reported as weeks after the first dose of pembrolizumab. As to this clone: What this receptor recognizes is not known. No base quality information exists; no much larger clone differs at one position.

The library was prepared using the immunoSEQ multiplex PCR assay. TCRdb holds this immuneACCESS table with in-frame rearrangements only. Some clones are missing; in checked studies, unresolved V genes explain under half, and the rest has no known cause. The table for this sample lists tens of thousands of clones; approximately 83% of them were counted only once. The top ten clonotypes cover around 21% of the sample. Sample: peripheral blood, taken 12 weeks after starting pembrolizumab. The clonotype was recovered from an adult with mismatch repair-deficient cancer.

The DNA reads as follows: TGCAGCGTTGAACCTGCGGGAGAAGGAGAGACCCAGTACTTC. It is translated as CSVEPAGEGETQYF. The rearrangement combines TRBV29-1 with TRBJ2-5; 7 bases in the junction line up with TRBD2. Looking up the germline V gene yields CDR1 SQVTM and CDR2 ANQGSEA. CDR3 length: 14 amino acids, cysteine to phenylalanine. Only the CDR3 portion is preserved as DNA: 42 bases, with reading frame beginning at the first base. V and J are trimmed by 2 bases and 4 bases, and the gene matches miss 7 bases of the junction.